Listed below are T cell receptor beta chains from one sample, sequenced in a study of shared clonotypes between healthy human individuals. Sequencing was performed with immunoSEQ multiplex PCR; in TCRdb, only in-frame clones are kept and a portion is missing. The sample has about 330,000 clones; 74% are singletons. Source material: memory CD4+ T cells sorted from blood. Receptor source: a man aged 25 to 40 in good health. CDR3s include the opening cysteine and the closing phenylalanine or tryptophan. The order of the fields is CDR3 length, D gene, V gene, J gene, clone size, CDR3 DNA, CDR3 protein. The D gene is left open where the match is weak. A clone size is listed for some rows: how often the clone was seen (once, few, many), or a class if it is expanded.

14	-	TRBV30	TRBJ2-3	few	TGTGCCTGGACAATGGGGGACTCCACAGATACGCAGTATTTT	CAWTMGDSTDTQYF
16	TRBD2	TRBV6-1	TRBJ2-3	once	TGTGCCAGCAGTGAACGGCCTAGCGGGAGTACAGATACGCAGTATTTT	CASSERPSGSTDTQYF
15	-	TRBV2	TRBJ2-3	-	TGTGCCAGCAGGGCTCGAGACAGGCCCCGAGGCGGGCAGTATTTT	CASRARDRPRGGQYF
17	-	TRBV25-1	TRBJ1-2	-	TGTGCCAGCAGTGAATTTGCGGGACACCCGGGGGACTATGGCTACACCTTC	CASSEFAGHPGDYGYTF
14	TRBD2	TRBV5-1	TRBJ2-2	-	TGCGCCAGCAAGCGGGAGGCGAACACCGGGGAGCTGTTTTTT	CASKREANTGELFF
16	TRBD2	TRBV10-1	TRBJ2-1	-	TGCGCCAGCAGTGTACTAGCGGGAGGGCCGGACAATGAGCAGTTCTTC	CASSVLAGGPDNEQFF
12	-	TRBV2	TRBJ2-3	-	TGTGCCAGCAGTGACCGGGACAATGGCCAGTATTTT	CASSDRDNGQYF
10	-	TRBV29-1	TRBJ1-2	-	TGCAGCGTATTACTGGGTGGCTACACCTTC	CSVLLGGYTF
14	TRBD1	TRBV30	TRBJ1-4	-	TGTGCCTGGAGCGAACAGGGGCCTGGTGAAAAACTGTTTTTT	CAWSEQGPGEKLFF
16	-	TRBV19	TRBJ2-2	-	TGTGCCAGTAGTATCGGAATAGCGGCGAACACCGGGGAGCTGTTTTTT	CASSIGIAANTGELFF
15	TRBD1	TRBV6-6	TRBJ1-5	-	TGTGCCGCTAGCGACAGGGAAGGGATTAATCAGCCCCAGCATTTT	CAASDREGINQPQHF
16	-	TRBV18	TRBJ2-3	-	TGTGCCAGCTCACCACCGTTCAGGACTAGCACAGATACGCAGTATTTT	CASSPPFRTSTDTQYF
13	-	TRBV6-1	TRBJ1-2	-	TGTGCCAGCAGTGAGACAAGGGGCGGAGGCTACACCTTC	CASSETRGGGYTF
12	TRBD1	TRBV6-6	TRBJ2-7	-	TGTGCCAGCAGTTCAACAGGGGGCTTACCGTACTTC	CASSSTGGLPYF
15	TRBD1	TRBV28	TRBJ2-3	-	TGTGCCAGCGGGCTCGGACAGGGGGGGACAGATACGCAGTATTTT	CASGLGQGGTDTQYF
16	-	TRBV5-3	TRBJ1-5	-	TGTGCCAGAAGCTTCGGTCTCATGTCGGGGAATCAGCCCCAGCATTTT	CARSFGLMSGNQPQHF
13	-	TRBV18	TRBJ2-3	few	TGTGCCAGCTCACCCCTAAATGGGGATACGCAGTATTTT	CASSPLNGDTQYF
16	-	TRBV9	TRBJ2-1	-	TGTGCCAGCAGCGTAGATACGGACAGCTCCTACAATGAGCAGTTCTTC	CASSVDTDSSYNEQFF
17	TRBD2	TRBV9	TRBJ2-3	few	TGTGCCAGCAGCGTAGAGGCGGGAGGGCTTTATACAGATACGCAGTATTTT	CASSVEAGGLYTDTQYF
15	-	TRBV11-2	TRBJ2-5	-	TGTGCCAGCAGCTTAGATCAGGTTTATCAAGAGACCCAGTACTTC	CASSLDQVYQETQYF
11	-	TRBV28	TRBJ2-5	-	TGTGCCAGCAGTTTAAGGGAGACCCAGTACTTC	CASSLRETQYF
15	-	TRBV2	TRBJ2-2	-	TGTGCCAGCAGCCCGGCCCCGAGGGGCACCGGGGAGCTGTTTTTT	CASSPAPRGTGELFF
13	-	TRBV18	TRBJ2-1	once	TGTGCCAGCTCACCCCATCCATCGGACGAGCAGTTCTTC	CASSPHPSDEQFF
16	TRBD1	TRBV5-1	TRBJ2-1	-	TGCGCCAGCAGCTTGGGTCCGGGACAGGGGAGGAATGAGCAGTTCTTC	CASSLGPGQGRNEQFF
11	-	TRBV7-2	TRBJ2-1	-	TGTGCCAGCAGCTTAGTTAATGAGCAGTTCTTC	CASSLVNEQFF
15	-	TRBV7-2	TRBJ1-5	-	TGTGCCAGCAGCTTAGCAGCTAATAGCAATCAGCCCCAGCATTTT	CASSLAANSNQPQHF
16	-	TRBV6-5	TRBJ2-5	-	TGTGCCAGCAGTTATGTTGCGGGGCTATCCGGGGAGACCCAGTACTTC	CASSYVAGLSGETQYF
13	-	TRBV7-8	TRBJ1-5	-	TGTGCCAGCAGCTTTCAGAGCAATCAGCCCCAGCATTTT	CASSFQSNQPQHF